This passage covers 23 T cell receptor beta chains from one sample sequenced in a study of blood T cell repertoires in COVID-19. The repertoire was sequenced with immunoSEQ multiplex PCR; TCRdb's copy has only in-frame clones and lacks some. This sample carries 300,000 to 500,000 clones, approximately 88% of them seen once, and the ten largest clones take 0.95% to 1%. Sequencing was performed on PBMCs or T cells enriched from blood (not recorded which). The receptors come from a woman aged 30 to 39 with acute COVID-19.

This clone showed up just a few times. The genes are TRBV3-1 (or the pseudogene TRBV3-2) and TRBJ1-4; D is undetermined. CDR3 size: 14 residues. The V end was cut by 2 bases, the J end by 10 bases, with 14 bases between. From germline, CDR1 is LGHDT and CDR2 YNNKEL (reference sequence). The DNA of the CDR3 is TGTGCCAGCAGCCAATCAAGAGGGTCCGGAAAACTGTTTTTT. Protein sequence: CASSQSRGSGKLFF.

CDR3 region: CASSLLSMNTEAFF. Written as DNA, the CDR3 is TGCGCCAGCAGCTTGTTAAGCATGAACACTGAAGCTTTCTTT. The gene calls are TRBV5-1 and TRBJ1-1, with D unclear. The CDR3 extends over 14 amino acids. The V end lost 1 base, the J end lost 0 bases, and 7 bases lay between the germline ends. Germline-derived CDR1 and CDR2 are SGHRS and YFSETQ.

The V call is TRBV11-2, the J call TRBJ1-4; maybe TRBD1 (5 bases). CDR3 length: 16 amino acids. The germline gives CDR1 SGHAT, CDR2 FQNNGV. The V end lost 1 base, the J end lost 0 bases, and 9 bases lay between the germline ends. The CDR3: CASSLGTFATNEKLFF. CDR3 bases: TGTGCCAGCAGCTTAGGGACATTTGCAACTAATGAAAAACTGTTTTTT. The full variable domain, with the rest looked up from reference TRBV11-2 and TRBJ1-4, is EAGVAQSPRYKIIEKRQSVAFWCNPISGHATLYWYQQILGQGPKLLIQFQNNGVVDDSQLPKDRFSAERLKGVDSTLKIQPAKLEDSAVYLCASSLGTFATNEKLFFGSGTQLSVL.

The V call is TRBV4-1, the J call TRBJ2-7; possible D gene TRBD2, 6 bases. Trimming stripped 3 bases from V and 0 bases from J, with 9 bases between. The CDR3 sequence is 14 residues long. Germline V lookup: CDR1 MGHRA, CDR2 YSYEKL. CDR3 sequence (DNA): TGCGCCAGCAGCCAGGGGGGAGTCTCCTACGAGCAGTACTTC. Residues: CASSQGGVSYEQYF.

This clone was seen more than once but under ten times. This chain uses TRBV19 with TRBJ1-2, with D possibly TRBD1 on 5 matching bases. CDR1 and CDR2 (germline): LNHDA, SQIVND (reference sequence). Between the trimmed V and J ends, which lost 3 bases and 6 bases, there was a span of 11 bases. The length of the CDR3 is 13 residues. In nucleotides, the CDR3 is TGTGCCAGTAGTATTCTGGGGGGTAATGGCTACACCTTC. It yields the protein CASSILGGNGYTF. Complete variable domain (other parts from reference TRBV19 and TRBJ1-2): DGGITQSPKYLFRKEGQNVTLSCEQNLNHDAMYWYRQDPGQGLRLIYYSQIVNDFQKGDIAEGYSVSREKKESFPLTVTSAQKNPTAFYLCASSILGGNGYTFGSGTRLTVV.

This chain links TRBV27 with TRBJ2-7; D gene unclear. V was clipped by 8 bases and J by 0 bases, with 11 bases between them. The germline V gene encodes CDR1 MNHEY and CDR2 SMNVEV (reference sequence). This CDR3 comprises 13 residues. The CDR3 nucleotides read TGTGCCAGCCGCCTCGGGTCCTCCTACGAGCAGTACTTC. Amino acid sequence: CASRLGSSYEQYF.

The chain carries TRBV6-1 and TRBJ1-1; D might be TRBD1 (5 bases). This CDR3 spans 13 amino acids. V was trimmed by 3 bases and J by 4 bases, leaving 9 bases between them. Germline loops: CDR1 MNHNS, CDR2 SASEGT. Here the CDR3 reads CASSDQGFTEAFF. The CDR3 nucleotides read TGTGCCAGCAGTGATCAGGGTTTCACTGAAGCTTTCTTT.

The CDR3 DNA is TGTGCCAGCAGCGTAGGACAGGGCTACTCTGGAAACACCATATATTTT. Protein product: CASSVGQGYSGNTIYF. The rearrangement links TRBV9 to TRBJ1-3; 7 nucleotides line up with TRBD1. Germline CDR1 and CDR2: SGDLS and YYNGEE. This CDR3 has 16 residues. V shed 0 bases, J shed 0 bases, and the junction held 3 bases outside the gene matches. Together with reference TRBV9 and TRBJ1-3, the CDR3 gives the full variable domain: DSGVTQTPKHLITATGQRVTLRCSPRSGDLSVYWYQQSLDQGLQFLIQYYNGEERAKGNILERFSAQQFPDLHSELNLSSLELGDSALYFCASSVGQGYSGNTIYFGEGSWLTVV.

The chain recombines TRBV6-2 or TRBV6-3 with TRBJ2-6; no clear D gene. Germline V gene data show CDR1 as MNHEY and CDR2 as SVGEGT. The ends were cut back, 2 bases at V and 1 base at J, with 9 bases in the middle. The CDR3 is 16 amino acids. The CDR3, as DNA: TGTGCCAGCAGTTACCCTAGGCCTTCTGGGGCCAACGTCCTGACTTTC. Its translation is CASSYPRPSGANVLTF.

The chain is built from TRBV19 and TRBJ2-7, with a possible D match to TRBD1 (6 bases). Trimming left V 4 bases short and J 2 bases short, with 15 bases between. The V gene's germline CDR1 is LNHDA and CDR2 SQIVND (reference sequence). CDR3 length: 15 residues. The CDR3 sequence is CASSTGTQKPYEQYF. The CDR3 nucleotides read TGTGCCAGTAGTACCGGGACACAGAAGCCCTACGAGCAGTACTTC.

The V gene is TRBV2, the J gene TRBJ2-3, with D unresolved. CDR3 length equals 14 residues. CDR1 is SNHLY and CDR2 is FYNNEI in the germline V gene. V gave up 4 bases and J gave up 4 bases, with 12 bases separating them. Written as DNA, the CDR3 is TGTGCCAGCAGTGGAACGACATCCCCAGATACGCAGTATTTT. Its translation is CASSGTTSPDTQYF.

The rearrangement joins TRBV7-8 to TRBJ1-2; 8 bases fit TRBD1. The V gene's germline CDR1 is SGHVS and CDR2 FQNEAQ. V lost 6 bases to trimming and J lost 4 bases; unmatched junction nucleotides: 7. The CDR3 consists of 14 residues. The CDR3 coding sequence is TGTGCCAGCAGACAGACAGGGGCGGGCTATGGCTACACCTTC. It codes for CASRQTGAGYGYTF.

The chain uses TRBV2 and TRBJ1-5; 8 nucleotides line up with TRBD1. The V and J ends lost 6 bases and 4 bases, in that order; junction bases with no gene match: 11. Germline loops: CDR1 SNHLY, CDR2 FYNNEI. The CDR3 is 16 amino acids. The CDR3 is CASSPERTGLNQPQHF. As DNA, the CDR3 is TGTGCCAGCAGCCCGGAAAGGACAGGGCTTAATCAGCCCCAGCATTTT.

The chain carries TRBV3-1 (or the pseudogene TRBV3-2) and TRBJ1-4; 9 bases map to TRBD1. J lost 8 bases, V lost 6 bases, and 7 bases had no gene match. The length of the CDR3 is 14 residues. Germline assignment: CDR1 LGHDT and CDR2 YNNKEL (reference sequence). This CDR3 reads CASRKQGALEKLFF. CDR3 in DNA: TGTGCCAGCAGGAAACAGGGGGCGTTGGAAAAACTGTTTTTT.

The J gene is TRBJ2-7, the V gene TRBV12-3 or TRBV12-4; D ambiguous. The CDR3 has 13 amino acids. V was clipped by 4 bases and J by 3 bases, with 10 bases between them. The CDR3 protein is CASSSSPFYEQYF. The CDR3 DNA sequence: TGTGCCAGCAGTTCTTCCCCGTTCTACGAGCAGTACTTC.

This sequence joins TRBV6-5 and TRBJ1-5; maybe TRBD1 (5 bases). Between the trimmed V and J ends, which lost 6 bases and 6 bases, there was a span of 9 bases. Germline CDR1 and CDR2: MNHEY and SVGAGI. The CDR3 extends over 12 amino acids. As DNA, the CDR3 is TGTGCCAGCAGCTCCACAGGTCAGCCCCAGCATTTT. It yields the protein CASSSTGQPQHF.

V usage is TRBV6-5 and J usage is TRBJ1-1, with a possible D match to TRBD1 (6 bases). The CDR3 has 13 residues. In germline, CDR1 is MNHEY, CDR2 SVGAGI. V was trimmed by 5 bases and J by 5 bases, leaving 12 bases between them. In DNA form, the CDR3 reads TGTGCCAGCAGTCAGGGGTGGGGAACTGAAGCTTTCTTT. Translating gives CASSQGWGTEAFF.

The gene calls are TRBV5-1 and TRBJ2-1; D is perhaps TRBD2 (5 bases). Trimming left V 0 bases short and J 1 base short, with 5 bases between. Germline V gene data show CDR1 as SGHRS and CDR2 as YFSETQ. This CDR3 is 14 amino acids long. CDR3 protein: CASSLGESYNEQFF. Here the CDR3 DNA reads TGCGCCAGCAGCTTGGGGGAGTCCTACAATGAGCAGTTCTTC.

This chain uses TRBV4-1 with TRBJ2-7; TRBD2 is a possible D gene (6 bases). The CDR3 is 15 amino acids. CDR1 is MGHRA and CDR2 is YSYEKL in the germline V gene. The ends were cut back, 5 bases at V and 1 base at J, with 15 bases in the middle. In nucleotides, the CDR3 is TGCGCCAGCAGCAAAGCATTAGCGGTTTCCTACGAGCAGTACTTC. Translation gives CASSKALAVSYEQYF.

The rearrangement uses TRBV15 and TRBJ2-5; 7 bases are shared with TRBD1. The CDR3 is made up of 15 amino acids. The trim removed 5 bases at V and 1 base at J, leaving 7 bases unmatched. Germline V gene sequence: CDR1 LNHNV, CDR2 YYDKDF (reference sequence). CDR3 sequence reads: CATSGRDSLQETQYF. In DNA form, the CDR3 reads TGTGCCACCAGCGGCCGGGACAGCCTCCAAGAGACCCAGTACTTC.

The chain combines TRBV4-1 with TRBJ1-3; weak D call: TRBD1 (6 bases). Trimming stripped 1 base from V and 4 bases from J, with 20 bases between. Germline CDR1 is MGHRA and CDR2 is YSYEKL. The CDR3 contains 18 residues. The CDR3 is CASSQVIPGERFGNTIYF. Written as DNA, the CDR3 is TGCGCCAGCAGCCAAGTAATTCCAGGGGAGAGATTCGGAAACACCATATATTTT.

The chain combines TRBV6-2 or TRBV6-3 with TRBJ2-3, with D possibly TRBD1 on 6 matching bases. Trimming left V 2 bases short and J 4 bases short, with 13 bases between. Germline CDR1 is MNHEY and CDR2 is SVGEGT. The CDR3 is made up of 15 amino acids. The CDR3, as DNA: TGTGCCAGCAGTTACCCCAGGGGTGGCGCAGATACGCAGTATTTT. It is translated as CASSYPRGGADTQYF.

The chain joins TRBV27 to TRBJ1-2; D is perhaps TRBD1 (6 bases). Germline V gives CDR1 MNHEY, CDR2 SMNVEV (reference sequence). The CDR3 contains 13 residues. Between the trimmed V and J ends, which lost 3 bases and 2 bases, there was a span of 7 bases. This chain's CDR3 is CASSFGQNYGYTF. DNA of the CDR3: TGTGCCAGCAGTTTCGGACAGAACTATGGCTACACCTTC.